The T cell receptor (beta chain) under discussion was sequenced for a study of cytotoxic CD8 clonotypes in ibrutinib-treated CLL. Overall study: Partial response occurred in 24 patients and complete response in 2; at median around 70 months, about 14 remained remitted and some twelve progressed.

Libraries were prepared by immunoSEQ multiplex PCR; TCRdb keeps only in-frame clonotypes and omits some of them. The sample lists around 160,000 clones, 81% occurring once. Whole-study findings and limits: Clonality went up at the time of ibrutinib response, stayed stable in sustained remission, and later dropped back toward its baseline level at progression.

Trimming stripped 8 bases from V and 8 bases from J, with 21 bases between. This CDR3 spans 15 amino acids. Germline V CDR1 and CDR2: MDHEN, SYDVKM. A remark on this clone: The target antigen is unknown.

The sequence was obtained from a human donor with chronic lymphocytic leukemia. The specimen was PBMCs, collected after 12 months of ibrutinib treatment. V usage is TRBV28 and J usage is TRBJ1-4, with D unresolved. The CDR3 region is CASLPTGSGDEKLFF. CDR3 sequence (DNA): TGTGCCAGCCTACCCACCGGGTCCGGTGACGAAAAACTGTTTTTT.